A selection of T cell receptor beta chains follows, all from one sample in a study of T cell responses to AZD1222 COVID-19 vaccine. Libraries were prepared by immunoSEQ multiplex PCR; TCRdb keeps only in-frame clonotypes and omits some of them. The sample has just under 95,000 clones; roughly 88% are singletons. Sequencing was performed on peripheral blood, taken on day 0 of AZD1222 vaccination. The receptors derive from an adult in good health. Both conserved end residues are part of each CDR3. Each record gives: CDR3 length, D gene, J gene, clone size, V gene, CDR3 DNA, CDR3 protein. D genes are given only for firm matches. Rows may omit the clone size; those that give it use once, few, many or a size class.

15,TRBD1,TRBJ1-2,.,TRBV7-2,TGTGCCAGCAGCCCCAGGACAGGGCATCGAGATGGCTACACCTTC,CASSPRTGHRDGYTF
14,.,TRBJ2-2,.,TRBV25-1,TGTGCCAGCAGTAGGGAGGGGGTTACCGGGGAGCTGTTTTTT,CASSREGVTGELFF
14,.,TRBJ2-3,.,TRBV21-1,TGTGCCAGCAGCCTTGGGGGGGAGACAGATACGCAGTATTTT,CASSLGGETDTQYF
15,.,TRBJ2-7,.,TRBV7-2,TGTGCCAGCACCCCCCGGACGGGCTTTTCCTACGAGCAGTACTTC,CASTPRTGFSYEQYF
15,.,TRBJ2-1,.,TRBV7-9,TGTGCCAGCAGCTTAGTCCCCGACGACAACAATGAGCAGTTCTTC,CASSLVPDDNNEQFF
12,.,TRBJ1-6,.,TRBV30,TGTGCCTGGGAGAATCATAATTCACCCCTCCACTTT,CAWENHNSPLHF
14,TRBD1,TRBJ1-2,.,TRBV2,TGTGCCAGCAGTGAAACATGGACAGGACCCGGCTACACCTTC,CASSETWTGPGYTF
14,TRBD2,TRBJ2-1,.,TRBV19,TGTGCCAGTAGTAGCGGGGGGGCCGTCCGAGAGCAGTTCTTC,CASSSGGAVREQFF
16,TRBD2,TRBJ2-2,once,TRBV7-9,TGTGCCAGCAGCTTAAAAGCGGGGGCCCGTGGCGGGGAGCTGTTTTTT,CASSLKAGARGGELFF
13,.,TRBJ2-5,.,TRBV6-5,TGTGCCAGCAGTCCGGGACATCAAGAGACCCAGTACTTC,CASSPGHQETQYF
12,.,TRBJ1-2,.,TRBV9,TGTGCCAGCACCGGGACGGACAATGGCTACACCTTC,CASTGTDNGYTF
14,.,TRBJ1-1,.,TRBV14,TGTGCCAGCAGCCAACGGGACTCCTCCTATGAAGCTTTCTTT,CASSQRDSSYEAFF
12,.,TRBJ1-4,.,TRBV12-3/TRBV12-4,TGTGCCAGCAGTCCAACTAATGAAAAACTGTTTTTT,CASSPTNEKLFF
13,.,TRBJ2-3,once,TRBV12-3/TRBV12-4,TGTGCCAGCAGTTTAGCGCACGGGGATACGCAGTATTTT,CASSLAHGDTQYF
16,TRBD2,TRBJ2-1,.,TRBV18,TGTGCCAGCTCACCACCGTCTAGCGGGGGTTTCGGTGAGCAGTTCTTC,CASSPPSSGGFGEQFF
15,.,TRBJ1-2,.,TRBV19,TGTGCCAGTAGTACGACGGGACGTACTAACTATGGCTACACCTTC,CASSTTGRTNYGYTF